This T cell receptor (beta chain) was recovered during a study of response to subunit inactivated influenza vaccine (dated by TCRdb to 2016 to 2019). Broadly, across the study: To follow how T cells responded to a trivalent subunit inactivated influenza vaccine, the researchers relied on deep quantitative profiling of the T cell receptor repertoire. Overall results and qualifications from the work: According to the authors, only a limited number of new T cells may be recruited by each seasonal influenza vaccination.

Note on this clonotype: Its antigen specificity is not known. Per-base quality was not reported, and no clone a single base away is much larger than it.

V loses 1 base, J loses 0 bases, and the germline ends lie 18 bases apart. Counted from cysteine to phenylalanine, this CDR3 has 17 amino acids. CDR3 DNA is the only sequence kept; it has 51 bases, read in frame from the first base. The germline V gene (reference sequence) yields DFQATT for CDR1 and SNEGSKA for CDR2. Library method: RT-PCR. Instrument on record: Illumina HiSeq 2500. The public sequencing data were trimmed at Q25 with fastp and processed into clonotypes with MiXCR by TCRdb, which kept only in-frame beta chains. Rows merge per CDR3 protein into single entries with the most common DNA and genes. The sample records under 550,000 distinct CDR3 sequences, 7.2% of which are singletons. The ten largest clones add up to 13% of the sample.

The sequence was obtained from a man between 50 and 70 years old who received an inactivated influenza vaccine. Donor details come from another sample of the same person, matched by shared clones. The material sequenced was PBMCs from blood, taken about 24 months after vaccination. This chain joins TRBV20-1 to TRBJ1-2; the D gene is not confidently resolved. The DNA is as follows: TGCAGTGCTAGAGGTCCCCCCGGCAGGACTACTAACTATGGCTACACCTTC. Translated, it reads CSARGPPGRTTNYGYTF.